This T cell receptor beta chain was identified during a study of blood T cell repertoires in COVID-19. Germline CDR1 and CDR2: DFQATT and SNEGSKA (reference sequence). The V gene end was trimmed by 3 bases and the J gene end by 3 bases; junction bases not matched to a gene: 3. The CDR3 spans 13 residues. Assay: immunoSEQ multiplex PCR; the TCRdb copy retains only in-frame clones and omits some. The sample records 240,000 or so clones, roughly 88% being singletons. Each recovered donor of Cohort 3 presented with two negative PCRs, clearance, or symptom resolution. V and J are TRBV20-1 and TRBJ2-5, with 8 nucleotides matching TRBD2. This receptor was identified in a woman between 50 and 59 years old who had recovered from COVID-19. The specimen sequenced was PBMCs or T cells enriched from blood (not recorded which). The CDR3 DNA follows: TGCAGTGCTAGTAAACTAGCGGAAGAGACCCAGTACTTC. Amino acid sequence: CSASKLAEETQYF.